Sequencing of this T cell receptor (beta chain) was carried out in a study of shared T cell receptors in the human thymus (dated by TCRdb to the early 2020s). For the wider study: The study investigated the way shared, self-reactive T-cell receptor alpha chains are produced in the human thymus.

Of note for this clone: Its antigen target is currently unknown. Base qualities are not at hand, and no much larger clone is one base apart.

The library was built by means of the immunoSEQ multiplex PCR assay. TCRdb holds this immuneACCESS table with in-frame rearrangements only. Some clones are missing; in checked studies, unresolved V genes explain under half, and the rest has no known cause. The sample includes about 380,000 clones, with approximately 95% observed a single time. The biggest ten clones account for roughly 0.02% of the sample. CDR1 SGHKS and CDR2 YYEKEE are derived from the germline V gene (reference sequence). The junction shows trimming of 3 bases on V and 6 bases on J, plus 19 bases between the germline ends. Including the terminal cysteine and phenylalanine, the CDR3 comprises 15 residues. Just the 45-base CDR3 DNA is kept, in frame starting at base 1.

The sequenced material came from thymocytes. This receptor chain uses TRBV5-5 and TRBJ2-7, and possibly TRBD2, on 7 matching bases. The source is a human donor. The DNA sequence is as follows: TGTGCCAGCAGCTGGTGGGTACAGGGAGGGGGCGAGCAGTACTTC. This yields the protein CASSWWVQGGGEQYF.